This TCR beta chain was profiled in a study of response to subunit inactivated influenza vaccine. TCRdb passed the RT-PCR reads through MiXCR, listing each CDR3 protein once. Counted here are roughly 500,000 distinct CDR3 sequences, about 15% occurring once; the ten biggest clones make up 3% to 3.5%. This clonotype was seen many times. Its antigen is currently unknown. Overall study findings and caveats: Authors suggested each seasonal flu vaccination may recruit only limited numbers of new T cells.

Germline V gives CDR1 SEHNR, CDR2 FQNEAQ (reference sequence). Trimming removed 0 bases from V and 5 bases from J, with 5 bases in between. This CDR3 is built from 13 residues. This clonotype was obtained from a man between 50 and 75 years old who received an inactivated influenza vaccine. Sequenced material: CD4+ T cells sorted from PBMCs, taken 23 months after vaccination. The chain uses TRBV7-9 and TRBJ2-4; D is uncertain. CDR3 nucleotide sequence: TGTGCCAGCAGCTTAGCCGTCCAAAACATTCAGTACTTC. It is translated as CASSLAVQNIQYF.